These 9 T cell receptor beta chains originate from one sample sequenced in a study of OX40 agonist ivuxolimab in advanced cancers. The data were produced by immunoSEQ multiplex PCR, yet TCRdb's version contains in-frame clones alone and is incomplete. The table shows roughly 60,000 clones, with 84% occurring only once. The material was CD4+ or CD8+ T cells sorted from blood, obtained in a trial of the OX40 agonist ivuxolimab. These receptors all come from an adult with an advanced solid tumor such as melanoma, head and neck, liver or kidney cancer.

This chain uses TRBV4-1 with TRBJ2-3; D call uncertain. Deletions cut 0 bases from V and 5 bases from J, with 3 bases between. Germline V lookup: CDR1 MGHRA, CDR2 YSYEKL. The CDR3 spans 12 residues. The CDR3 spells CASSQEGDTQYF. Here the CDR3 DNA reads TGCGCCAGCAGCCAAGAGGGAGATACGCAGTATTTT.

The chain is built from TRBV6-5 and TRBJ2-1, with D possibly matching TRBD1 (5 bases). The V gene lost 11 bases and the J gene lost 5 bases, with 16 bases spanning the gap. Looked up from germline, CDR1 is MNHEY and CDR2 is SVGAGI. The CDR3 loop spans 13 amino acids. CDR3 loop: CASRAQVNNEQFF. In nucleotides, the CDR3 is TGTGCCTCCCGGGCACAGGTTAACAATGAGCAGTTCTTC.

The V call is TRBV23-1, the J call TRBJ2-7; no clear D. TRBV23-1 is an open reading frame, and its role is uncertain. Trimming took 10 bases from V and 2 from J, leaving 15 bases between them. This CDR3 is 13 amino acids long. CDR3 sequence reads: CATRALCTYEQYF. CDR3 nucleotides: TGCGCCACCCGGGCCCTATGTACCTACGAGCAGTACTTC.

The chain recombines TRBV6-5 with TRBJ1-2, with D perhaps matching TRBD1 (6 bases). Trimming shortened V by 7 bases and J by 7 bases, and 19 bases separated the two germline ends. CDR3 length: 14 amino acids. Germline assignment: CDR1 MNHEY and CDR2 SVGAGI. The CDR3, as DNA: TGTGCCAGCACCGCGGTGGTCGGGGGCTTTGGCTACACCTTC. Its translation: CASTAVVGGFGYTF.

J is TRBJ1-2 and V is TRBV6-1; D perhaps matches TRBD1 (6 bases). This CDR3 has 15 amino acids. Trimming pared 10 bases from V and 0 bases from J, leaving 18 bases between. The germline V gene encodes CDR1 MNHNS and CDR2 SASEGT. The CDR3 nucleotides are TGTGCCACCGCGGGGGGCCCGTCGGCTAACTATGGCTACACCTTC. Encoded protein: CATAGGPSANYGYTF.

This chain uses TRBV9 with TRBJ2-1; TRBD1 agrees at 11 bases. This CDR3 region has 14 residues. Per the germline V gene, CDR1 is SGDLS and CDR2 is YYNGEE. J was trimmed by 5 bases and V by 3 bases; bases with no gene match: 1. The CDR3: CASSAGQGDNEQFF. CDR3 DNA sequence: TGTGCCAGCAGCGCGGGACAGGGGGACAATGAGCAGTTCTTC.

The chain joins TRBV28 to TRBJ1-5; 9 bases map to TRBD1. Trimming at V came to 5 bases and at J to 1 base, leaving 6 bases not matched to a gene. The CDR3 has 16 amino acids. Germline V lookup: CDR1 MDHEN, CDR2 SYDVKM. The CDR3 spells CASSRPGTGSNQPQHF. DNA of the CDR3: TGTGCCAGCAGTAGACCCGGGACAGGGAGCAATCAGCCCCAGCATTTT.

CDR3 sequence (DNA): TGTGCCAGTAGTATAGCCGAATGGGGGGACAATCAGCCCCAGCATTTT. It yields the protein CASSIAEWGDNQPQHF. The J gene is TRBJ1-5, the V gene TRBV19, with D possibly being TRBD1 (5 bases). The CDR3 loop spans 16 amino acids. The V gene's germline CDR1 is LNHDA and CDR2 SQIVND (reference sequence). V was clipped by 1 base and J by 3 bases, with 13 bases between them.

As concerns this clone: Other DNA sequences in the sample encode the same CDR3. This chain links TRBV4-2 with TRBJ2-7; the match to TRBD1 covers 8 bases. There are 15 residues in the CDR3. V gave up 3 bases and J gave up 2 bases; unmatched junction bases: 6. The germline V gene has CDR1 LGHNA and CDR2 YNFKEQ. The CDR3 sequence is CASSQAGTGPYEQYF. The CDR3 DNA follows: TGTGCCAGCAGCCAGGCCGGGACAGGCCCCTACGAGCAGTACTTC.